The 8 T cell receptor beta chains presented below share a single source sample, sequenced in a study of regulatory T cells in long-lasting Graves disease. Time point defined: newly diagnosed GD, antithyroid drugs for less than 3 months. PBMC RNA served as the TCR library source. According to the study, TCR beta libraries were built with iRepertoire HTBI primers and CDR3-region Arm-PCR. TCRdb ran MiXCR on the multiplex PCR reads and lists one entry per CDR3 protein. In the table there are about 300,000 distinct CDR3 sequences, 15% to 20% of which are singletons. The source material was peripheral blood mononuclear cells (PBMCs), sampled at new diagnosis, from a patient treated with antithyroid drugs. The receptors derive from a female donor with Graves disease.

At least ten counts were recorded for this clonotype. V gene TRBV6-5 combines with J gene TRBJ1-4; D unresolved. The germline V gene has CDR1 MNHEY and CDR2 SVGAGI. V was trimmed by 4 bases and J by 0 bases, leaving 6 bases between them. The CDR3 is made up of 14 amino acids. This CDR3 is CASSFGATNEKLFF. The DNA for the CDR3 is TGTGCCAGCAGTTTTGGAGCAACTAATGAAAAACTGTTTTTT.

This chain links TRBV15 with TRBJ2-1, with 8 bases aligning to TRBD2. The CDR3 runs to 16 residues. Germline V gene sequence: CDR1 LNHNV, CDR2 YYDKDF (reference sequence). V shed 7 bases, J shed 2 bases, and the junction held 10 bases outside the gene matches. The CDR3 is CATTRGATSAYNEQFF. DNA of the CDR3: TGTGCCACCACCAGGGGCGCGACTAGCGCCTACAATGAGCAGTTCTTC.

This clonotype showed up just a few times. V usage is TRBV6-9 and J usage is TRBJ1-1; 7 bases line up with TRBD1. The CDR3 has 15 residues. Germline V CDR1 and CDR2: MNHGY, SVAAGI. The ends lost 3 bases at V and 5 bases at J; junction bases unmatched: 9. CDR3 residues: CASSYITGAGTEAFF. As DNA, the CDR3 is TGTGCCAGCAGTTACATTACAGGGGCCGGGACTGAAGCTTTCTTT.

This clonotype was seen at least ten times. The chain links TRBV28 to TRBJ2-7; D ambiguous. V was clipped by 6 bases and J by 2 bases, with 11 bases between them. Germline V CDR1 and CDR2: MDHEN, SYDVKM. The CDR3 totals 13 residues. The CDR3 bases are TGTGCCAGCAGACACTTGAACGCCTACGAGCAGTACTTC. Translating gives CASRHLNAYEQYF.

This clonotype came up many times. The chain is built from TRBV30 and TRBJ1-2; D unclear. The CDR3 consists of 11 residues. The V gene's germline CDR1 is GTSNPN and CDR2 SVGIG (reference sequence). CDR3 residues: CALEFPSRNTF. The CDR3 DNA follows: TGTGCTTTGGAGTTTCCATCCAGGAACACCTTC.

This clonotype was observed many times. The chain combines TRBV28 with TRBJ2-1; 7 positions agree with TRBD2. Per germline, CDR1 MDHEN and CDR2 SYDVKM. This CDR3 is built from 16 residues. Trimming took 2 bases from V and 4 from J; bases not matched to a gene: 8. CDR3 sequence: CASSLRLAENYNEQFF. The CDR3 nucleotides read TGTGCCAGCAGTTTACGTCTAGCGGAGAATTACAATGAGCAGTTCTTC.

This clonotype was seen at least ten times. The V and J genes are TRBV20-1 and TRBJ2-7; 7 bases line up with TRBD1. In germline, CDR1 is DFQATT, CDR2 SNEGSKA (reference sequence). This CDR3 spans 16 amino acids. V was clipped by 0 bases and J by 7 bases; unmatched bases: 15. The CDR3 reads CSARDNRDLTQGEQYF. The CDR3 DNA sequence: TGCAGTGCTAGAGATAACCGGGACCTCACACAGGGGGAGCAGTACTTC.

This clonotype was observed many times. V is TRBV12-3 or TRBV12-4 and J is TRBJ1-5; 9 bases are shared with TRBD1. Trimming at V came to 3 bases and at J to 0 bases, leaving 9 bases not matched to a gene. CDR3 length: 18 amino acids. The CDR3 protein is CASSFVVGTGYSNQPQHF. In DNA form, the CDR3 reads TGTGCCAGCAGTTTTGTAGTCGGGACAGGGTATAGCAATCAGCCCCAGCATTTT.